These 2 T cell receptor beta chains originate from one sample sequenced in a study of PD-1 blockade in classical Hodgkin lymphoma. Patients all relapsed after autologous stem cell transplantation, and there was variation in brentuximab vedotin exposure. Produced via immunoSEQ multiplex PCR; TCRdb's table is partial and in-frame only. The sample yields around 28,000 clones, 70% seen once. Sequencing used peripheral blood mononuclear cells (PBMCs), obtained before the second cycle of nivolumab. The origin of the receptors is a human donor with classical Hodgkin lymphoma.

The V call is TRBV19, the J call TRBJ1-1; 7 bases agree with TRBD1. Germline lookup yields CDR1 LNHDA and CDR2 SQIVND (reference sequence). The CDR3 spans 12 residues. J gave up 7 bases and V 5 bases, and 4 bases lay outside the gene matches. CDR3: CASSFHRGEAFF. The CDR3, as DNA: TGTGCCAGTAGTTTCCACAGGGGTGAAGCTTTCTTT.

This clone showed up just a few times. The J gene is TRBJ2-1, the V gene TRBV5-1; D assignment may be TRBD1 or TRBD2 (5 bases each). The V end lost 3 bases, the J end lost 5 bases, and 12 bases lay between the germline ends. The length of the CDR3 is 14 residues. Germline CDR1 is SGHRS and CDR2 is YFSETQ. The CDR3 reads CASSSRDGNNEQFF. In nucleotides, the CDR3 is TGCGCCAGCAGCTCCCGGGACGGTAACAATGAGCAGTTCTTC.